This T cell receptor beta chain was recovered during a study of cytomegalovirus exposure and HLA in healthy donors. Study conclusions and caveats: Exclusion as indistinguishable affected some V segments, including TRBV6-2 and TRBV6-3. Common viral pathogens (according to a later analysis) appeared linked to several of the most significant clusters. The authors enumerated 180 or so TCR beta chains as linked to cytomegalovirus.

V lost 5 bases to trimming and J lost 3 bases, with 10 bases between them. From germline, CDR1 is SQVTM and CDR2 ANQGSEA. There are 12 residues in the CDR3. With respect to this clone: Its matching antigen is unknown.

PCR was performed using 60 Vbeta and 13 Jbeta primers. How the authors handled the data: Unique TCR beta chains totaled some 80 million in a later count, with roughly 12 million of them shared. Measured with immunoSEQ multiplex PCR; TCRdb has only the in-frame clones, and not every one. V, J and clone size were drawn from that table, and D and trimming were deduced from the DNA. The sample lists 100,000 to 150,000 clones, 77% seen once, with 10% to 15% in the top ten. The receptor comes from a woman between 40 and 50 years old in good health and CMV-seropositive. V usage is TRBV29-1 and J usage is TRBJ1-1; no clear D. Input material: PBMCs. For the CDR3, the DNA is TGCAGCGTTTCCGACCGGGACACTGAAGCTTTCTTT. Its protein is CSVSDRDTEAFF.